The clone carrying this T cell receptor beta chain was seen ten or more times. The target antigen is unknown. Cells are PBMCs isolated from about 10 ml of fresh blood. Trimming removed 6 bases at V and 1 base at J, with 11 bases between. Germline assignment: CDR1 SNHLY and CDR2 FYNNEI. The CDR3 is 14 residues long. The entry originates in a study of T cells in Graves' hyperthyroidism and ophthalmopathy. Looking at the study overall: The initial diagnosis was the point when peripheral blood was collected, ahead of any treatment. Findings of the study overall: Blood shared most expanded thyroid clonotypes above 0.001.

The investigators amplified TCR beta CDR3 regions from RNA transcripts. The HTBI primer set drove a first-round RT-PCR of the TCR CDR3. TCRdb analysed the multiplex PCR reads with MiXCR anew, one entry per CDR3 protein. Among about 530,000 distinct CDR3 sequences listed, 15% to 20% were seen once. This sequence joins TRBV2 and TRBJ2-3, with D possibly matching TRBD2 (5 bases). The sample consisted of blood. The sequence was collected from a woman aged 18-30 years with Graves' ophthalmopathy. The CDR3 DNA reads as TGTGCCAGCAGACCGGAGGTGGGCACAGATACGCAGTATTTT. Translating gives CASRPEVGTDTQYF.